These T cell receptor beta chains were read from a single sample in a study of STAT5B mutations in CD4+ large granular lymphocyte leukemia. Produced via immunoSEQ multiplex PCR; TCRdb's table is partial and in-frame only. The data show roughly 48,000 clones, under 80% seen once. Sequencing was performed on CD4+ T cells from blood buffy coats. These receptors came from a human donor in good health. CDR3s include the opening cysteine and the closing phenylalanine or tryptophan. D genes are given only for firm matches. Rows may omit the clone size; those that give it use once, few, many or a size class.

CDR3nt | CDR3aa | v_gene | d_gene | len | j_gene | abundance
TGCAGCGTTGGGACAGGGTGGACTGAAGCTTTCTTT | CSVGTGWTEAFF | TRBV29-1 | TRBD1 | 12 | TRBJ1-1 | few
TGTGCCAGCTCCTTGGACCCAGGGGAGACCCAGTACTTC | CASSLDPGETQYF | TRBV18 | NA | 13 | TRBJ2-5 | NA
TGTGCCAGCAGCCAAATTAGCGGGAACAATGAGCAGTTCTTC | CASSQISGNNEQFF | TRBV14 | TRBD2 | 14 | TRBJ2-1 | NA
TGTGCCAGCAGCTCCGGGGGGGCTAGCACAGATACGCAGTATTTT | CASSSGGASTDTQYF | TRBV9 | TRBD2 | 15 | TRBJ2-3 | NA
TGTGCCAGCAGGAGTCAGGGGGAAAAGGCGGAAAAACTGTTTTTT | CASRSQGEKAEKLFF | TRBV2 | TRBD1 | 15 | TRBJ1-4 | NA
TGTGCCAGCAGCTTAGCGGTACCTTCCTACGAGCAGTACTTC | CASSLAVPSYEQYF | TRBV11-1 | NA | 14 | TRBJ2-7 | few
TGCAGCGTTGGTACCGGGGAGCTGTTTTTT | CSVGTGELFF | TRBV29-1 | NA | 10 | TRBJ2-2 | NA
TGTGCCAGCAGCTTGGGCAGGGGTGCAGATACGCAGTATTTT | CASSLGRGADTQYF | TRBV7-9 | NA | 14 | TRBJ2-3 | NA
TGTGCCAGCAGCCGGGAGAACAATCAGCCCCAGCATTTT | CASSRENNQPQHF | TRBV9 | NA | 13 | TRBJ1-5 | NA
TGTGCCACCAGCAGAGCAGGGACAGGGATAGAGAACACCGGGGAGCTGTTTTTT | CATSRAGTGIENTGELFF | TRBV15 | TRBD1 | 18 | TRBJ2-2 | NA
TGTGCCAGTAGTACCGGACAGGGAGTAGATACGCAGTATTTT | CASSTGQGVDTQYF | TRBV19 | TRBD1 | 14 | TRBJ2-3 | NA
TGTGCCAGCAGTTACGGGTTGGGACCCCAAGAGACCCAGTACTTC | CASSYGLGPQETQYF | TRBV6-6 | NA | 15 | TRBJ2-5 | NA
TGTGCCAGTCAACTCGGGGGGTGGGCTGAAGCTTTCTTT | CASQLGGWAEAFF | TRBV2 | NA | 13 | TRBJ1-1 | few
TGTGCCAGCAGCTTTGCGGTAGGTGAGCAGTACTTC | CASSFAVGEQYF | TRBV7-2 | NA | 12 | TRBJ2-7 | NA
TGTGCCAGCAGCGTCAATAGGGCCGGGGAGCTGTTTTTT | CASSVNRAGELFF | TRBV7-2 | NA | 13 | TRBJ2-2 | few
TGTGCCAGCAGTCGACAGGAGCAGCCCCAGCATTTT | CASSRQEQPQHF | TRBV6-6 | NA | 12 | TRBJ1-5 | NA
TGTGCCAGCAGCTTCCAAGGGACAGTAGAAGCTTTCTTT | CASSFQGTVEAFF | TRBV7-8 | TRBD1 | 13 | TRBJ1-1 | NA
TGTGCCAGCAGCTTCGGGACAGGGGGCGTGGAGGACACTGAAGCTTTCTTT | CASSFGTGGVEDTEAFF | TRBV9 | TRBD1 | 17 | TRBJ1-1 | once
TGTGCCTGGAGTCGACAGGTCAGCAATCAGCCCCAGCATTTT | CAWSRQVSNQPQHF | TRBV30 | NA | 14 | TRBJ1-5 | few
TGCGCCAGCAGCTTGCTGGGACTTAAAGAGACCCAGTACTTC | CASSLLGLKETQYF | TRBV5-1 | NA | 14 | TRBJ2-5 | once
TGTGCCTGGAGTGTAGAGGGGTCTCAGCCCCAGCATTTT | CAWSVEGSQPQHF | TRBV30 | NA | 13 | TRBJ1-5 | few
TGTGCCAGCAGCTTAGGGAACAGGGGAGGTACTGAAGCTTTCTTT | CASSLGNRGGTEAFF | TRBV7-8 | TRBD1 | 15 | TRBJ1-1 | once
TGTGCCAGTAGAGGACAGGAGGGTGATCAGCCCCAGCATTTT | CASRGQEGDQPQHF | TRBV19 | TRBD1 | 14 | TRBJ1-5 | NA
TGTGCCAGCAGTTCTGGACAGGGTCGAATGTCACCCCTCCACTTT | CASSSGQGRMSPLHF | TRBV28 | TRBD1 | 15 | TRBJ1-6 | NA
TGTGCCAGCAGCTTCAATAGGGGGGGGGAAATTCACTTC | CASSFNRGGEIHF | TRBV5-6 | NA | 13 | TRBJ2-5 | NA
TGCGCCAGCAGCTCGGGCTGGGGGGGTTCCCAAGAGACCCAGTACTTC | CASSSGWGGSQETQYF | TRBV5-1 | TRBD2 | 16 | TRBJ2-5 | NA
TGTGCCAGTAGTATGAGCGGGGGTTTCACAGATACGCAGTATTTT | CASSMSGGFTDTQYF | TRBV19 | TRBD2 | 15 | TRBJ2-3 | NA
TGTGCCAGCAGACGAAGTGTGGGGGCTGAGTATGGCTACACCTTC | CASRRSVGAEYGYTF | TRBV6-1 | NA | 15 | TRBJ1-2 | NA
TGTGCCAGCAGTAAAGACTATAATGAAAAACTGTTTTTT | CASSKDYNEKLFF | TRBV2 | NA | 13 | TRBJ1-4 | NA
TGTGCCAGCAGTGTAATGGGCAATCAGCCCCAGCATTTT | CASSVMGNQPQHF | TRBV2 | NA | 13 | TRBJ1-5 | few
TGTGCCTGGAGTGTAACGGGAAATTCACCCCTCCACTTT | CAWSVTGNSPLHF | TRBV30 | NA | 13 | TRBJ1-6 | few
TGTGCCAGCAGATCGGGCGGGACAGGGGTAGATACGCAGTATTTT | CASRSGGTGVDTQYF | TRBV27 | TRBD1 | 15 | TRBJ2-3 | NA
TGCGCCAGCAGCGTGGGACAGTCGAACACTGAAGCTTTCTTT | CASSVGQSNTEAFF | TRBV5-1 | TRBD1 | 14 | TRBJ1-1 | few
TGTGCCAGCAGTTCCTGGGGCTACGAGCAGTACTTC | CASSSWGYEQYF | TRBV28 | NA | 12 | TRBJ2-7 | few
TGTGCCAGCAGCTTGAGGGGAAACACCATATATTTT | CASSLRGNTIYF | TRBV5-8 | NA | 12 | TRBJ1-3 | NA
TGCGCCAGCAGCTCCGGGGGGATGATGGGAGATACGCAGTATTTT | CASSSGGMMGDTQYF | TRBV5-1 | TRBD2 | 15 | TRBJ2-3 | NA
TGTGCCAGTAGTATTGGCCAGAAGGGGCAGCCCCAGCATTTT | CASSIGQKGQPQHF | TRBV19 | NA | 14 | TRBJ1-5 | NA
TGCAGCGTTTTACCCGGGACAGGGAGCTCCTACGAGCAGTACTTC | CSVLPGTGSSYEQYF | TRBV29-1 | TRBD1 | 15 | TRBJ2-7 | NA
TGTGCCAGCAGCTTTGGGGGATATGAAAAACTGTTTTTT | CASSFGGYEKLFF | TRBV7-2 | NA | 13 | TRBJ1-4 | once
TGTGCCAGCAGCGTAGGTGGGACAGTGATCAATGAAAAACTGTTTTTT | CASSVGGTVINEKLFF | TRBV9 | TRBD1 | 16 | TRBJ1-4 | NA
TGTGCCAGCAGTTACGGGCCAACGAACACTGAAGCTTTCTTT | CASSYGPTNTEAFF | TRBV6-5 | NA | 14 | TRBJ1-1 | NA
TGTGCCAGCGCCGGACGGCACAACCCCTATGGCTACACCTTC | CASAGRHNPYGYTF | TRBV6-5 | NA | 14 | TRBJ1-2 | few
TGTGCCAGTGGAAACACCAACCAACCCTATGGCTACACCTTC | CASGNTNQPYGYTF | TRBV7-9 | NA | 14 | TRBJ1-2 | NA
TGTGCCAGCAGCTGGGGACAGGGTGAGGGCTACACCTTC | CASSWGQGEGYTF | TRBV5-6 | TRBD1 | 13 | TRBJ1-2 | NA
TGTGCCAGCACAACAGGTCTGAACACTGAAGCTTTCTTT | CASTTGLNTEAFF | TRBV25-1 | NA | 13 | TRBJ1-1 | NA
TGTGCCATGATTGGGGGGCTAACCTACGAGCAGTACTTC | CAMIGGLTYEQYF | TRBV19 | NA | 13 | TRBJ2-7 | NA
TGCGCCAGCAGCCAAGATTTGGGGTTAGGGAACACTGAAGCTTTCTTT | CASSQDLGLGNTEAFF | TRBV4-1 | NA | 16 | TRBJ1-1 | NA
TGTGCCAGCTCCCCGGGACAGGTTATAGCACCCCTCCACTTT | CASSPGQVIAPLHF | TRBV18 | TRBD1 | 14 | TRBJ1-6 | NA
TGCGCCAGCAGCTTGGATAGGACACCCCTCCACTTT | CASSLDRTPLHF | TRBV5-1 | NA | 12 | TRBJ1-6 | NA
TGTGCCAGCAGGCCAACCGGGACAGAGAATTCACCCCTCCACTTT | CASRPTGTENSPLHF | TRBV7-9 | TRBD1 | 15 | TRBJ1-6 | NA
TGTGCCACCAGCGACCACGGACAGGGGGCGGGGAATGAGCAGTTCTTC | CATSDHGQGAGNEQFF | TRBV15 | TRBD1 | 16 | TRBJ2-1 | NA
TGTGCCACCAGCAGAGATCTTGGCGGGGAAGAGACCCAGTACTTC | CATSRDLGGEETQYF | TRBV15 | NA | 15 | TRBJ2-5 | once
TGTGCCAGCATTTTGAACTACCTCCCAGATACGCAGTATTTT | CASILNYLPDTQYF | TRBV6-1 | NA | 14 | TRBJ2-3 | NA
TGTGCCAGCAGCTTGACAGGGGTACAACAAGAGACCCAGTACTTC | CASSLTGVQQETQYF | TRBV5-4 | TRBD1 | 15 | TRBJ2-5 | NA
TGTGCCATCAGTGACAATACCGGGTCCGATATGTTTTTT | CAISDNTGSDMFF | TRBV10-3 | NA | 13 | TRBJ1-4 | NA
TGTGCCTGGGGGACAGGCAATCAGCCCCAGCATTTT | CAWGTGNQPQHF | TRBV30 | TRBD1 | 12 | TRBJ1-5 | NA
TGTGCCAGCAGCCAACTCCGCTCTGGAAACACCATATATTTT | CASSQLRSGNTIYF | TRBV4-2 | NA | 14 | TRBJ1-3 | NA